This TCR beta chain derives from a study of cytomegalovirus exposure and HLA in healthy donors. Study observations and caveats: Most CMV-associated TCR beta chains were later found to appear HLA-restricted.

J gave up 2 bases and V 6 bases, and 6 bases lay outside the gene matches. This CDR3 contains 15 residues. The germline CDR1 and CDR2 sequences are LNHDA and SQIVND (reference sequence). With respect to this clone: The antigen is unknown.

13 Jbeta primers and 60 Vbeta primers were used for the PCR. Data came from immunoSEQ multiplex PCR; TCRdb stores just in-frame clones and leaves some out. The sample lists 75,000 to 100,000 clones; 60% to 80% were seen once. Sequenced sample: PBMCs. The genes are TRBV19 and TRBJ2-1, with TRBD2 matching over 8 bases. This sequence originates from a man between 35 and 55 years old in good health and CMV-seronegative. CDR3 protein: CASRAGASPYNEQFF. In nucleotides, the CDR3 is TGTGCCAGTAGAGCGGGGGCGTCCCCCTACAATGAGCAGTTCTTC.